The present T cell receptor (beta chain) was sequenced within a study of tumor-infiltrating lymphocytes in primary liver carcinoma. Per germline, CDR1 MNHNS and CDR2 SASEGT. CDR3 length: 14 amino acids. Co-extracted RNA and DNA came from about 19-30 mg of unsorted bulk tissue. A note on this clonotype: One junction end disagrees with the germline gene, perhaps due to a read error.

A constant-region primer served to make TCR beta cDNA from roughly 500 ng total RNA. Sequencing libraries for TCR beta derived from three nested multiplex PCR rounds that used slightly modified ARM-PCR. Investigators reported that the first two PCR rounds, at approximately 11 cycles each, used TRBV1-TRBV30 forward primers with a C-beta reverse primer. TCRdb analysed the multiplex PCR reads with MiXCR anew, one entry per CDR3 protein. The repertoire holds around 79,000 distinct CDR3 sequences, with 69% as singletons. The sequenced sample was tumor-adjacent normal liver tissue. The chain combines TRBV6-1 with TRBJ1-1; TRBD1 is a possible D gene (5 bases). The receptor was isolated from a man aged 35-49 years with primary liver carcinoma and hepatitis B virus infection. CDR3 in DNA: TGTGCCAGGAGTGAAGCCTCGAGGGGCACTGAAGCTTTCTTT. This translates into CARSEASRGTEAFF.